The 19 T cell receptor beta chains reported below all come from one sample, sequenced in a study of human T cells and chemical hapten exposure. Stated time point: patch test 3, about 24 weeks after DPC sensitization. Treatment in this sample: therapeutic diphenylcyclopropenone sensitization with weekly scalp DPC. Each CDR3 protein is one row after TCRdb ran MiXCR on the RACE reads. This table holds roughly 150,000 distinct CDR3 sequences, 25% to 35% found once. Sequenced here: whole blood, sampled in connection with sensitization to the hapten diphenylcyclopropenone (DPC). The source of these receptors is a woman in her late teens or twenties with alopecia areata. Some clones in this sample may be carry-over from other donors' samples.

The V and J genes are TRBV29-1 and TRBJ2-3, with 8 nucleotides matching TRBD1. CDR3 size: 13 residues. The germline V gene encodes CDR1 SQVTM and CDR2 ANQGSEA. The CDR3 sequence is CTTLRQGSGTQYF. The CDR3, as DNA: TGCACCACCCTACGACAGGGGTCCGGTACGCAGTATTTT.

The V and J genes are TRBV24-1 and TRBJ2-7, with 15 bases that match TRBD2. V dropped 4 bases and J dropped 0; count of bases not matched to a gene: 6. CDR3 size: 18 residues. Germline V lookup: CDR1 KGHDR, CDR2 SFDVKD. CDR3 bases: TGTGCCACCAGTGACGCCGGGACTAGCGGGAGGAGCTCCTACGAGCAGTACTTC. Translating it yields CATSDAGTSGRSSYEQYF.

The chain uses TRBV10-3 and TRBJ1-1; no clear D gene. In germline, CDR1 is ENHRY, CDR2 SYGVKD. The CDR3 is 13 residues long. Trimming took 3 bases from V and 1 from J, leaving 6 bases between them. The CDR3 is CAISDRSNTEAFF. CDR3 nucleotides: TGTGCCATCAGTGACCGATCGAACACTGAAGCTTTCTTT.

Within the sample, this clonotype is medium-sized. The chain is built from TRBV28 and TRBJ1-2, with unresolved D. In germline, CDR1 is MDHEN, CDR2 SYDVKM. The germline V and J ends were trimmed by 5 bases and 4 bases, with 20 bases remaining between them. The CDR3 sequence is 16 residues long. CDR3 sequence: CASSRVTGLSRYGYTF. The DNA of the CDR3 is TGTGCCAGCAGTAGGGTGACCGGGCTCAGCCGCTATGGCTACACCTTC.

The sample holds many counts of this clonotype. J is TRBJ2-7 and V is TRBV20-1, with TRBD2 matching 9 bases. The trim removed 6 bases at V and 3 bases at J, leaving 3 bases unmatched. The CDR3 loop spans 12 amino acids. Germline values: CDR1 DFQATT, CDR2 SNEGSKA (reference sequence). The CDR3 sequence: CSARGGGYEQYF. In nucleotides, the CDR3 is TGCAGTGCGCGGGGGGGGGGCTACGAGCAGTACTTC.

CDR3 protein: CAISRGNEQFF. In DNA, the CDR3 is TGTGCCATCAGTCGGGGGAATGAGCAGTTCTTC. The V gene is TRBV10-3, the J gene TRBJ2-1, with D perhaps matching TRBD2 (6 bases). CDR1 is ENHRY, CDR2 SYGVKD, per germline. The CDR3 loop spans 11 amino acids. With 5 bases removed from V and 7 bases from J, the gap between germline ends came to 6 bases.

This clonotype has more than one count but fewer than ten. The rearrangement links TRBV24-1 to TRBJ1-5; D not resolved. Germline V CDR1 and CDR2: KGHDR, SFDVKD. The CDR3 totals 11 residues. V lost 7 bases and J 7 bases, leaving 7 bases between the germline ends. CDR3 amino acids: CATRAGQPQHF. In DNA form, the CDR3 reads TGTGCCACCAGGGCGGGGCAGCCCCAGCATTTT.

The V call is TRBV5-1, the J call TRBJ2-2; TRBD1 or TRBD2 may be the D gene (6 bases each). This CDR3 comprises 14 residues. From germline, CDR1 is SGHRS and CDR2 YFSETQ. V lost 5 bases, J lost 6 bases, and 14 bases lay in between. The CDR3 protein is CASRLTGGAGELFF. The DNA of the CDR3 is TGCGCCAGCAGGCTGACAGGAGGGGCCGGGGAGCTGTTTTTT.

CDR3 amino acids: CASSRGRASGSFNIQYF. Written as DNA, the CDR3 is TGCGCCAGCAGCCGGGGGAGGGCTAGCGGGAGTTTTAACATTCAGTACTTC. The V call is TRBV4-1, the J call TRBJ2-4; 10 nucleotides align to TRBD2. Germline CDR1 is MGHRA and CDR2 is YSYEKL. V trimming: 4 bases; J trimming: 7 bases; junction bases outside the gene matches: 13. This CDR3 is 17 amino acids long.

This clonotype was seen more than once but under ten times. The J gene is TRBJ2-6, the V gene TRBV14; D call uncertain. Per the germline V gene, CDR1 is SGHDN and CDR2 is FVKESK. V lost 2 bases to trimming and J lost 4 bases, with 12 bases between them. The CDR3 length is 16 residues. CDR3 sequence: CASSQRGSSGANVLTF. The CDR3 nucleotides are TGTGCCAGCAGCCAACGCGGCAGCTCGGGGGCCAACGTCCTGACTTTC.

J is TRBJ1-5 and V is TRBV29-1; D is undetermined. The CDR3 loop spans 13 amino acids. V lost 8 bases and J 0 bases, leaving 11 bases between the germline ends. The germline gives CDR1 SQVTM, CDR2 ANQGSEA. In DNA form, the CDR3 reads TGCAGCACCCAGGAGGATAGCAATCAGCCCCAGCATTTT. Protein sequence: CSTQEDSNQPQHF.

CDR3 sequence reads: CASSADFGDEQFF. The CDR3 nucleotides are TGTGCCAGCAGCGCCGACTTTGGAGATGAGCAGTTCTTC. V gene TRBV6-4 combines with J gene TRBJ2-1; D gene ambiguous. The V and J ends lost 6 bases and 8 bases respectively, with 14 bases between them. Germline V CDR1 and CDR2: MRHNA, SNTAGT. The CDR3 covers 13 residues.

The rearrangement links TRBV9 to TRBJ2-7; unclear D gene. V lost 0 bases to trimming and J lost 5 bases, with 6 bases between them. The CDR3 totals 12 residues. Germline V gives CDR1 SGDLS, CDR2 YYNGEE. The CDR3 reads CASSVENDEQYF. The DNA for the CDR3 is TGTGCCAGCAGCGTAGAGAACGACGAGCAGTACTTC.

This clonotype appeared many times. This sequence joins TRBV9 and TRBJ2-3, with D hard to call. From germline, CDR1 is SGDLS and CDR2 YYNGEE. Between the trimmed V and J ends, which lost 0 bases and 6 bases, there was a span of 5 bases. This CDR3 contains 12 residues. The CDR3 sequence: CASSVDVDTQYF. The CDR3 DNA follows: TGTGCCAGCAGCGTAGATGTCGATACGCAGTATTTT.

The CDR3 DNA is TGTGCCAGCAGCTTGACAGGGGGCCGCACAGATACGCAGTATTTT. Translating it yields CASSLTGGRTDTQYF. The chain uses TRBV5-6 and TRBJ2-3; TRBD1 agrees at 9 bases. CDR3 length: 15 amino acids. Germline loops: CDR1 SGHDT, CDR2 YYEEEE. V gave up 1 base and J gave up 1 base; unmatched junction bases: 1.

The rearrangement uses TRBV3-1 and TRBJ2-1; D remains ambiguous. Germline lookup yields CDR1 LGHDT and CDR2 YNNKEL (reference sequence). This CDR3 comprises 13 residues. V lost 3 bases, J lost 7 bases, and 10 bases lay in between. CDR3 nucleotide sequence: TGTGCCAGCAGCCAGTTAATCCAAAATGAGCAGTTCTTC. Amino acids: CASSQLIQNEQFF.

The chain uses TRBV7-2 and TRBJ1-1; the D gene is possibly TRBD1 (5 bases). CDR3 length: 14 amino acids. V was cut by 2 bases and J by 7 bases, with 14 bases left in between. Germline V gene data show CDR1 as SGHTA and CDR2 as FQGNSA. This CDR3 reads CASSLQGSGGEAFF. The CDR3, as DNA: TGTGCCAGCAGCTTACAGGGTAGTGGCGGTGAAGCTTTCTTT.

There are a few counts of this clonotype. This chain links TRBV7-6 with TRBJ2-2; D gene ambiguous. This CDR3 has 12 amino acids. The ends were cut back, 3 bases at V and 6 bases at J, with 5 bases in the middle. CDR1 and CDR2 from the germline V gene are SGHVS and FNYEAQ. The CDR3 spells CASSFPSGELFF. The CDR3 DNA follows: TGTGCCAGCAGCTTTCCATCCGGGGAGCTGTTTTTT.

The chain joins TRBV5-1 to TRBJ2-7; 9 bases line up with TRBD2. In germline, CDR1 is SGHRS, CDR2 YFSETQ. The V and J ends lost 0 bases and 9 bases, in that order; junction bases with no gene match: 7. This CDR3 comprises 14 residues. The CDR3 nucleotides read TGCGCCAGCAGCTTGGGGACTAGCGAGTCCGGGCAGTACTTC. This codes for CASSLGTSESGQYF.